This is a list of T cell receptor beta chains from one sample in a study of T cells in Graves' hyperthyroidism and ophthalmopathy. TCRdb passed the multiplex PCR reads through MiXCR, listing each CDR3 protein once. In the table there are hundreds of thousands of distinct CDR3 sequences, more than 30% of which are singletons. Sequencing used blood. These receptors were collected from a young man with Graves' hyperthyroidism. Both conserved end residues are part of each CDR3. Each record gives: V gene, J gene, clone size, CDR3 length, D gene, CDR3 protein, CDR3 DNA. D genes are given only for firm matches. Only some rows state a clone size, as once, few, many or a class for expanded clones.

V: TRBV10-3; J: TRBJ1-2; size: many; length: 16; D: TRBD1; CDR3: CAISEIMGQGPPGYTF; DNA: TGTGCCATCAGTGAGATAATGGGACAGGGGCCCCCTGGCTACACCTTC
V: TRBV20-1; J: TRBJ1-2; size: many; length: 12; D: -; CDR3: CSARSVNYGYTF; DNA: TGCAGTGCCAGAAGCGTAAACTATGGCTACACCTTC
V: TRBV12-3/TRBV12-4; J: TRBJ2-5; size: -; length: 12; D: -; CDR3: CASTLFRKTQYF; DNA: TGTGCCAGCACTTTATTTAGGAAGACCCAGTACTTC
V: TRBV11-2; J: TRBJ2-5; size: many; length: 14; D: -; CDR3: CASSLVGSQETQYF; DNA: TGTGCCAGCAGCTTAGTCGGAAGCCAAGAGACCCAGTACTTC
V: TRBV29-1; J: TRBJ1-1; size: -; length: 12; D: -; CDR3: CSFRAPGTEAFF; DNA: TGCAGCTTCAGGGCCCCGGGGACTGAAGCTTTCTTT
V: TRBV25-1; J: TRBJ1-1; size: many; length: 13; D: -; CDR3: CATKGGSNTEAFF; DNA: TGTGCCACCAAAGGGGGGAGCAACACTGAAGCTTTCTTT
V: TRBV15; J: TRBJ1-5; size: many; length: 15; D: TRBD1; CDR3: CATSRDRGRRQPQHF; DNA: TGTGCCACCAGCAGAGACAGGGGGCGCCGGCAGCCCCAGCATTTT
V: TRBV9; J: TRBJ1-3; size: many; length: 15; D: -; CDR3: CASSVDGSSGNTIYF; DNA: TGTGCCAGCAGCGTAGATGGGAGCTCTGGAAACACCATATATTTT
V: TRBV10-3; J: TRBJ2-7; size: many; length: 14; D: -; CDR3: CAITRGLDSYEQYF; DNA: TGTGCCATCACGCGGGGGCTCGACTCCTACGAGCAGTACTTC
V: TRBV15; J: TRBJ1-5; size: once; length: 16; D: TRBD1; CDR3: CATSSFGTGSNQPQHF; DNA: TGTGCCACCAGCAGCTTTGGGACAGGGAGCAATCAGCCCCAGCATTTT
V: TRBV28; J: TRBJ1-1; size: -; length: 14; D: -; CDR3: CASSFWGAATEAFF; DNA: TGTGCCAGCAGTTTCTGGGGGGCCGCGACTGAAGCTTTCTTT
V: TRBV9; J: TRBJ1-1; size: many; length: 13; D: -; CDR3: CASSVDTTAEAFF; DNA: TGTGCCAGCAGCGTTGACACTACGGCTGAAGCTTTCTTT
V: TRBV10-3; J: TRBJ1-2; size: many; length: 13; D: -; CDR3: CATDGGRYYGYTF; DNA: TGTGCCACCGACGGGGGGCGGTACTATGGCTACACCTTC
V: TRBV6-6; J: TRBJ1-1; size: -; length: 14; D: -; CDR3: CASSYLQANTEAFF; DNA: TGTGCCAGCAGTTACCTACAAGCCAACACTGAAGCTTTCTTT
V: TRBV10-3; J: TRBJ2-3; size: -; length: 13; D: TRBD2; CDR3: CAISENSGDTQYF; DNA: TGTGCCATCAGTGAAAATAGCGGGGACACGCAGTATTTT
V: TRBV10-3; J: TRBJ2-5; size: many; length: 16; D: -; CDR3: CAISEGTSPYQETQYF; DNA: TGTGCCATCAGTGAGGGGACTTCTCCGTACCAAGAGACCCAGTACTTC
V: TRBV5-1; J: TRBJ2-7; size: -; length: 15; D: -; CDR3: CASSLEGISSYEQYF; DNA: TGCGCCAGCAGCTTGGAAGGAATTAGCTCCTACGAGCAGTACTTC
V: TRBV12-5; J: TRBJ1-2; size: -; length: 14; D: TRBD1; CDR3: CASGNGQGAFGYTF; DNA: TGTGCTAGTGGTAACGGACAGGGGGCGTTTGGCTACACCTTC
V: TRBV6-2/TRBV6-3; J: TRBJ2-5; size: few; length: 13; D: -; CDR3: CASSPEAGRTQYF; DNA: TGTGCCAGCAGTCCCGAGGCTGGGCGGACCCAGTACTTC
V: TRBV24-1; J: TRBJ1-1; size: many; length: 17; D: TRBD1; CDR3: CATSDPTTGAPNTEAFF; DNA: TGTGCCACCAGTGATCCTACGACAGGGGCCCCGAACACTGAAGCTTTCTTT
V: TRBV9; J: TRBJ2-7; size: few; length: 13; D: -; CDR3: CASSAPDTYEQYF; DNA: TGTGCCAGCAGCGCACCCGACACCTACGAGCAGTACTTC
V: TRBV18; J: TRBJ1-1; size: once; length: 13; D: -; CDR3: CASSYTGAAEAFF; DNA: TGTGCCAGCTCATATACGGGTGCGGCTGAAGCTTTCTTT
V: TRBV7-9; J: TRBJ2-2; size: many; length: 13; D: -; CDR3: CASSPGGTGELFF; DNA: TGTGCCAGCAGCCCTGGAGGCACCGGGGAGCTGTTTTTT
V: TRBV7-2; J: TRBJ2-7; size: -; length: 15; D: TRBD2; CDR3: CASSLLASGRDEQYF; DNA: TGTGCCAGCAGCTTACTGGCTAGCGGGAGGGACGAGCAGTACTTC
V: TRBV10-3; J: TRBJ1-1; size: many; length: 11; D: -; CDR3: CAISGELEAFF; DNA: TGTGCCATCAGCGGCGAGCTTGAAGCTTTCTTT
V: TRBV7-7; J: TRBJ2-5; size: -; length: 13; D: TRBD1; CDR3: CASSLHRGETQYF; DNA: TGTGCTAGCAGCTTACACAGGGGAGAGACCCAGTACTTC
V: TRBV19; J: TRBJ2-3; size: -; length: 14; D: TRBD1; CDR3: CASSGQGGADTQYF; DNA: TGTGCCAGTAGCGGACAGGGGGGAGCAGATACGCAGTATTTT
V: TRBV5-6; J: TRBJ2-7; size: few; length: 14; D: -; CDR3: CASSSWDGDYEQYF; DNA: TGTGCCAGCAGCTCCTGGGACGGCGACTACGAGCAGTACTTC
V: TRBV7-9; J: TRBJ2-5; size: few; length: 17; D: -; CDR3: CASSVWGAGDFQETQYF; DNA: TGTGCCAGCAGCGTCTGGGGGGCAGGGGACTTCCAAGAGACCCAGTACTTC
V: TRBV7-9; J: TRBJ2-2; size: -; length: 15; D: -; CDR3: CASSHNPANTGELFF; DNA: TGCGCCAGCAGCCATAACCCAGCGAACACCGGGGAGCTGTTTTTT
V: TRBV3-1; J: TRBJ1-1; size: -; length: 15; D: -; CDR3: CASSQEGARFTEAFF; DNA: TGTGCCAGCAGCCAAGAAGGGGCCAGGTTCACTGAAGCTTTCTTT
V: TRBV7-3; J: TRBJ2-2; size: -; length: 15; D: -; CDR3: CASSQDSKSTGELFF; DNA: TGTGCCAGCAGCCAAGATTCAAAGTCAACCGGGGAGCTGTTTTTT
V: TRBV5-5; J: TRBJ1-1; size: few; length: 16; D: -; CDR3: CASSPDPVDSGTEAFF; DNA: TGTGCCAGCAGCCCAGACCCCGTAGATTCGGGCACTGAAGCTTTCTTT
V: TRBV4-3; J: TRBJ2-7; size: -; length: 14; D: TRBD1; CDR3: CASSQGQGTHEQYF; DNA: TGCGCCAGCAGCCAGGGACAGGGTACCCACGAGCAGTACTTC
V: TRBV25-1; J: TRBJ1-6; size: -; length: 16; D: TRBD1; CDR3: CASSASPGTGYSPLHF; DNA: TGTGCCAGCAGTGCTAGCCCGGGGACAGGGTACTCACCCCTCCACTTT
V: TRBV29-1; J: TRBJ2-5; size: -; length: 17; D: TRBD2; CDR3: CSVEIIAGGDPAETQYF; DNA: TGCAGCGTTGAAATAATAGCGGGAGGGGACCCGGCAGAGACCCAGTACTTC
V: TRBV10-2; J: TRBJ2-2; size: many; length: 12; D: -; CDR3: CASRSRAGELFF; DNA: TGCGCCAGCAGGTCGCGGGCCGGGGAGCTGTTTTTT
V: TRBV5-1; J: TRBJ2-7; size: -; length: 19; D: TRBD2; CDR3: CASSLRLAGGPGSSYEQYF; DNA: TGCGCCAGCAGCCTCAGACTAGCGGGAGGGCCCGGGAGCTCCTACGAGCAGTACTTC
V: TRBV29-1; J: TRBJ2-7; size: many; length: 13; D: TRBD2; CDR3: CSVEDGEGYEQYF; DNA: TGCAGCGTTGAAGATGGGGAGGGTTACGAGCAGTACTTC
V: TRBV7-9; J: TRBJ1-3; size: few; length: 15; D: TRBD1; CDR3: CASSPRGSSGNTIYF; DNA: TGTGCCAGCAGTCCCAGGGGGAGCTCTGGAAACACCATATATTTT
V: TRBV15; J: TRBJ1-5; size: once; length: 18; D: -; CDR3: CATSRDGTGHDSNQPQHF; DNA: TGTGCCACCAGCAGAGATGGTACCGGACACGATAGCAATCAGCCCCAGCATTTT
V: TRBV12-3/TRBV12-4; J: TRBJ2-2; size: -; length: 13; D: -; CDR3: CASSSQGIGELFF; DNA: TGTGCCAGCAGTTCCCAGGGGATAGGGGAGCTGTTTTTT
V: TRBV25-1; J: TRBJ1-1; size: -; length: 15; D: -; CDR3: CASSFWGTMNTEAFF; DNA: TGTGCCAGCAGTTTCTGGGGGACAATGAACACTGAAGCTTTCTTT
V: TRBV10-3; J: TRBJ1-5; size: -; length: 16; D: -; CDR3: CASSSRGAYSNQPQHF; DNA: TGTGCCAGCAGTTCAAGAGGGGCTTATAGCAATCAGCCCCAGCATTTT
V: TRBV20-1; J: TRBJ2-2; size: -; length: 14; D: TRBD1; CDR3: CSAGGQGDTGELFF; DNA: TGCAGTGCAGGGGGACAGGGCGACACCGGGGAGCTGTTTTTT
V: TRBV28; J: TRBJ2-7; size: few; length: 13; D: -; CDR3: CASSFGGLLEQYF; DNA: TGTGCCAGCAGTTTCGGAGGCCTTTTGGAGCAGTACTTC
V: TRBV19; J: TRBJ1-1; size: few; length: 15; D: -; CDR3: CASSVLEHSNTEAFF; DNA: TGTGCCAGTAGTGTCCTTGAACATTCGAACACTGAAGCTTTCTTT
V: TRBV20-1; J: TRBJ1-1; size: few; length: 19; D: -; CDR3: CSARAIAIDRPLRNTEAFF; DNA: TGCAGTGCTAGAGCCATTGCGATCGACAGGCCGTTAAGGAACACTGAAGCTTTCTTT
V: TRBV5-1; J: TRBJ2-6; size: -; length: 17; D: TRBD1; CDR3: CASSLESQGAGANVLTF; DNA: TGCGCCAGCAGCTTGGAAAGCCAGGGGGCTGGGGCCAACGTCCTGACTTTC
V: TRBV7-8; J: TRBJ1-1; size: many; length: 12; D: -; CDR3: CASSYLGQLAFF; DNA: TGTGCCAGCAGTTATCTTGGACAGCTAGCTTTCTTT
V: TRBV7-2; J: TRBJ2-5; size: -; length: 15; D: -; CDR3: CASSFHRDFQETQYF; DNA: TGTGCCAGCAGTTTCCACCGGGACTTCCAAGAGACCCAGTACTTC
V: TRBV10-3; J: TRBJ2-7; size: many; length: 12; D: -; CDR3: CAIRSFSYEQYF; DNA: TGTGCCATCAGGTCCTTCTCCTACGAGCAGTACTTC
V: TRBV13; J: TRBJ1-1; size: few; length: 12; D: -; CDR3: CASNEENTEAFF; DNA: TGTGCCAGCAACGAGGAGAACACTGAAGCTTTCTTT
V: TRBV6-1; J: TRBJ2-7; size: few; length: 14; D: -; CDR3: CASSVLRAAYEQYF; DNA: TGTGCCAGCAGTGTTCTCCGTGCGGCCTACGAGCAGTACTTC